These 21 T cell receptor beta chains originate from one sample sequenced in a study of T cell repertoires in cytomegalovirus infection. MiXCR was run by TCRdb on the reads, yielding one entry per CDR3 protein. Of nearly 650,000 distinct CDR3 sequences in the sample, 24% are singletons; the top ten hold roughly 8%. The specimen sequenced was CD8+ T cells from PBMCs. The receptor set was obtained from a human donor in good health (CMV status not recorded). Some clones in this sample may be carry-over from other donors' samples.

This clonotype was recorded at least ten times. This chain joins TRBV10-1 and TRBJ1-1; 9 positions agree with TRBD1. The CDR3 is made up of 15 amino acids. Germline-derived CDR1 and CDR2 are WNHNN and SYGVQD (reference sequence). J was trimmed by 0 bases and V by 9 bases; bases with no gene match: 8. The CDR3 DNA follows: TGCGCCAGTCCGGGACAGGGATGGATGAACACTGAAGCTTTCTTT. It encodes CASPGQGWMNTEAFF.

A word on this clonotype: One end of the junction varies from germline; a read error may be responsible. The chain combines TRBV11-2 with TRBJ1-1; possibly TRBD1 for D (6 bases). Germline loops: CDR1 SGHAT, CDR2 FQNNGV. The CDR3 runs 15 residues. The CDR3 sequence: CAGSPAVGQNTEAFF. CDR3 bases: TGTGCCGGCAGCCCCGCCGTGGGACAGAACACTGAAGCTTTCTTT.

This clonotype was seen more than once but under ten times. The V call is TRBV20-1, the J call TRBJ2-1; 10 positions agree with TRBD2. Trimming at V came to 0 bases and at J to 0 bases, leaving 17 bases not matched to a gene. From germline, CDR1 is DFQATT and CDR2 SNEGSKA (reference sequence). There are 21 residues in the CDR3. CDR3: CSARDPGLAGASFSSYNEQFF. In DNA, the CDR3 is TGCAGTGCTAGAGATCCGGGGCTAGCGGGGGCCTCCTTCAGCTCCTACAATGAGCAGTTCTTC.

The table lists this clonotype with many counts. The gene calls are TRBV6-5 and TRBJ1-5; no clear D gene. V lost 2 bases to trimming and J lost 7 bases, with 9 bases between them. Germline V gene lookup returns CDR1 MNHEY and CDR2 SVGAGI. This CDR3 contains 13 residues. The CDR3 protein is CASSYGGFQPQHF. The CDR3 DNA reads as TGTGCCAGCAGTTACGGAGGGTTCCAGCCCCAGCATTTT.

This clonotype turned up a few times. The DNA of the CDR3 is TGTGCCAGCAGTGTCCGGGACAGGGGGCAGAATGGTGGCTACACCTTC. It is translated as CASSVRDRGQNGGYTF. V is TRBV2 and J is TRBJ1-2; 12 positions match TRBD1. V lost 4 bases to trimming and J lost 7 bases; unmatched junction nucleotides: 10. Looked up from germline, CDR1 is SNHLY and CDR2 is FYNNEI. The CDR3 is 16 amino acids.

V and J are TRBV6-6 and TRBJ1-2; perhaps TRBD1 as D (5 bases). CDR1 and CDR2 (germline): MNHNY, SVGAGI (reference sequence). V was trimmed by 6 bases and J by 4 bases, leaving 15 bases between them. The CDR3 is 14 amino acids. This CDR3 is CASRPPGLLYGYTF. The CDR3 nucleotides are TGTGCCAGCAGGCCTCCGGGACTACTCTATGGCTACACCTTC.

This clonotype has a handful of counts. This sequence joins TRBV28 and TRBJ2-3; D unresolved. The CDR3 is 13 residues long. Per the germline V gene, CDR1 is MDHEN and CDR2 is SYDVKM. Trimming shortened V by 6 bases and J by 2 bases, and 9 bases separated the two germline ends. CDR3 loop: CASRDVPTDTQYF. In DNA, the CDR3 is TGTGCCAGCAGAGACGTACCCACAGATACGCAGTATTTT.

This chain connects TRBV29-1 to TRBJ2-1; D not certain. The CDR3 spans 12 residues. CDR1 and CDR2 from the germline V gene are SQVTM and ANQGSEA. Trimming shortened V by 0 bases and J by 3 bases, and 3 bases separated the two germline ends. The chain's CDR3 is CSVEDVYNEQFF. The CDR3 coding sequence is TGCAGCGTTGAAGATGTCTACAATGAGCAGTTCTTC.

The chain couples TRBV2 to TRBJ2-4; D ambiguous. This CDR3 has 10 residues. Germline loops: CDR1 SNHLY, CDR2 FYNNEI. V gave up 6 bases and J gave up 5 bases, with 2 bases separating them. The CDR3: CASRQNIQYF. Here the CDR3 DNA reads TGTGCCAGCAGACAAAACATTCAGTACTTC.

V and J are TRBV15 and TRBJ1-5; D call uncertain. Germline V CDR1 and CDR2: LNHNV, YYDKDF (reference sequence). The CDR3 sequence is 15 residues long. The V end was cut by 0 bases, the J end by 7 bases, with 13 bases between. The CDR3 region has the DNA TGTGCCACCAGCAGAGATCGTAAAGGTATACAGCCCCAGCATTTT. Residues: CATSRDRKGIQPQHF.

This clonotype appeared a few times. The V and J genes are TRBV18 and TRBJ2-3, with a tentative D call TRBD2 (6 bases). The V gene's germline CDR1 is KGHSH and CDR2 LQKENI. Trimming shortened V by 2 bases and J by 3 bases, and 15 bases separated the two germline ends. The CDR3 is 16 residues long. The CDR3 spells CASSPKEGRRTDTQYF. CDR3 nucleotides: TGTGCCAGCTCACCAAAGGAGGGGCGTCGAACAGATACGCAGTATTTT.

The chain joins TRBV19 to TRBJ1-5, with TRBD1 as a possible D gene (5 bases). This CDR3 contains 13 residues. The V gene lost 10 bases and the J gene lost 8 bases, with 18 bases spanning the gap. CDR1 and CDR2 (germline): LNHDA, SQIVND (reference sequence). DNA for the CDR3: TGTGCCACTTTGGCTGGGGGATTGGAGCCCCAGCATTTT. Translating it yields CATLAGGLEPQHF.

J is TRBJ2-7 and V is TRBV23-1; unclear D gene. TRBV23-1 is an open reading frame whose function is uncertain. Deletions cut 2 bases from V and 3 bases from J, with 11 bases between. The CDR3 has 14 residues. The CDR3 reads CASSQTEGFYEQYV. For the CDR3, the DNA is TGCGCCAGCAGTCAAACTGAAGGATTCTACGAGCAGTACGTC.

This clonotype was seen at least ten times. V gene TRBV7-2 combines with J gene TRBJ2-2; the D is unclear. Trimming pared 5 bases from V and 4 bases from J, leaving 11 bases between. The CDR3 extends over 14 amino acids. In germline, CDR1 is SGHTA, CDR2 FQGNSA. The CDR3 region is CASSQQKITGELFF. CDR3 in DNA: TGTGCCAGCAGCCAACAAAAGATCACCGGGGAGCTGTTTTTT.

This clonotype was seen ten or more times. The chain is built from TRBV7-6 and TRBJ2-3, with 12 bases lining up with TRBD2. The CDR3 consists of 16 residues. The V gene end was trimmed by 4 bases and the J gene end by 5 bases; junction bases not matched to a gene: 7. Germline-derived CDR1 and CDR2 are SGHVS and FNYEAQ. The CDR3 DNA follows: TGTGCCAGCAGCTCCCTAGCGGGGGGGCCTGAAGATACGCAGTATTTT. This sequence encodes CASSSLAGGPEDTQYF.

This clonotype appeared many times. V is TRBV19 and J is TRBJ2-7; TRBD2 is a possible D gene (6 bases). Germline assignment: CDR1 LNHDA and CDR2 SQIVND (reference sequence). There are 15 residues in the CDR3. V was clipped by 3 bases and J by 0 bases, with 12 bases between them. Here the CDR3 reads CASSIGGTLSYEQYF. CDR3 DNA sequence: TGTGCCAGTAGTATTGGCGGGACCCTCTCCTACGAGCAGTACTTC. Supplemented by reference TRBV19 and TRBJ2-7, the full variable domain reads DGGITQSPKYLFRKEGQNVTLSCEQNLNHDAMYWYRQDPGQGLRLIYYSQIVNDFQKGDIAEGYSVSREKKESFPLTVTSAQKNPTAFYLCASSIGGTLSYEQYFGPGTRLTVT.

In this sample, this clonotype turned up a few times. This chain uses TRBV14 with TRBJ2-6; 9 bases map to TRBD1. CDR1 SGHDN and CDR2 FVKESK come from the germline V gene. The CDR3 spans 19 residues. The V gene end was trimmed by 1 base and the J gene end by 0 bases; junction bases not matched to a gene: 7. Here the CDR3 reads CASSQGVGTGLSGANVLTF. Written as DNA, the CDR3 is TGTGCCAGCAGCCAAGGGGTCGGGACAGGGCTCTCTGGGGCCAACGTCCTGACTTTC.

In this sample, this clonotype turned up a few times. The V call is TRBV15, the J call TRBJ2-2; D gene ambiguous. This CDR3 contains 13 residues. V lost 4 bases and J lost 6, with 9 bases in between. Germline V gene lookup returns CDR1 LNHNV and CDR2 YYDKDF (reference sequence). The CDR3 DNA is TGTGCCACCAGCAACAGACCCGCCGGGGAGCTGTTTTTT. This sequence encodes CATSNRPAGELFF.

V gene TRBV14 combines with J gene TRBJ2-7, with D perhaps matching TRBD1 (6 bases). Trimming took 4 bases from V and 3 from J, leaving 13 bases between them. Germline CDR1 and CDR2: SGHDN and FVKESK. This CDR3 comprises 14 residues. CDR3 sequence (DNA): TGTGCCAGCAGCCCAGGGGCGGCTGGCTACGAGCAGTACTTC. Residues: CASSPGAAGYEQYF.

This clonotype appeared a few times. The V call is TRBV4-1, the J call TRBJ1-2; 7 nucleotides match TRBD1. J was trimmed by 8 bases and V by 4 bases; bases with no gene match: 13. CDR1 and CDR2 from the germline V gene are MGHRA and YSYEKL. The CDR3 contains 15 residues. Here the CDR3 reads CASSPSPIDREGYTF. In nucleotides, the CDR3 is TGCGCCAGCAGCCCCTCACCGATAGACAGGGAGGGCTACACCTTC.

This clonotype has just one count. This could be a read error, since a much larger clone is one nucleotide away. The rearrangement uses TRBV7-6 and TRBJ2-1; possible D gene TRBD2, 5 bases. The CDR3 has 14 amino acids. V lost 4 bases to trimming and J lost 8 bases, with 15 bases between them. The germline gives CDR1 SGHVS, CDR2 FNYEAQ. The CDR3 DNA is TGTGCCAGCAGCTCCTCCCGGGGTGTCCATGAGCAGTTCTTC. Translated: CASSSSRGVHEQFF.